This TCR beta chain derives from a study of cytomegalovirus exposure and HLA in healthy donors. Study at large: In a previous analysis, some 110 million unique TCR beta sequences were found from 150 million to 200 million T cells. Notes on the study in general: Diagnosis of cytomegalovirus status made by the classifier reportedly showed high specificity and sensitivity.

The PCR had 60 Vbeta and 13 Jbeta primers. The protocol was immunoSEQ multiplex PCR, while the TCRdb copy is restricted to in-frame clones and leaves out a portion. The repertoire consists of 95,000 to 150,000 clones, with about three quarters occurring once and the leading ten covering around 2.7%. A remark on this clone: The antigen remains unidentified.

Sequencing was performed on PBMCs. This TCR was sampled from a woman between 40 and 50 years old in good health and CMV-seropositive.

In nucleotides, the CDR3 is TGTGCCAGCAGTGAAGTGGGGACTAGCGGGGGAGATACGCAGTATTTT. Its protein is CASSEVGTSGGDTQYF. The rearrangement links TRBV2 to TRBJ2-3, with 14 bases aligning to TRBD2. The V gene's germline CDR1 is SNHLY and CDR2 FYNNEI. V lost 1 base to trimming and J lost 5 bases; unmatched junction nucleotides: 2. The CDR3 is made up of 16 amino acids.